The entry below describes one TCR beta chain. The antigen is unknown. The identical CDR3 is also encoded by other nucleotide sequences in the sample. Assay: immunoSEQ multiplex PCR; the TCRdb copy retains only in-frame clones and omits some. The table records about 2,500,000 clones, approximately 94% of them present only once. The sample originates from a study of shared clonotypes between healthy human individuals. CDR3 length: 14 residues. Trimming cost V 5 bases and J 2 bases, with 10 bases left between them. Germline assignment: CDR1 MNHEY and CDR2 SVGAGI. Regarding the study as a whole: Naive subsets usually exceeded memory subsets in estimated richness.

The TCR originated in a man aged 18-30 years in good health. The rearrangement uses TRBV6-5 and TRBJ2-1; D ambiguous. Sequences were obtained from naive CD4+ T cells sorted from blood. The sample's subset: CD45RA+ positively selected. This CDR3 is CASSPGVAYNEQFF. CDR3 nucleotide sequence: TGTGCCAGCAGTCCAGGTGTTGCCTACAATGAGCAGTTCTTC.